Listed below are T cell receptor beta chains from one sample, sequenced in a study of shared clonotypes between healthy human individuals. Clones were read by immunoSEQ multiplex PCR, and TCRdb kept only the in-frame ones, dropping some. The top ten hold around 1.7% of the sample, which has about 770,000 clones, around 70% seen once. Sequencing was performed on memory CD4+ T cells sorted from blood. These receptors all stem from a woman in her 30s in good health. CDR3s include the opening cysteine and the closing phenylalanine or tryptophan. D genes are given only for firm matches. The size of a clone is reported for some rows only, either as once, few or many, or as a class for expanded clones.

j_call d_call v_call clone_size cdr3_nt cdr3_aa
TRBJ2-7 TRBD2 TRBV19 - TGTGCCAGTAGTCGCGGACTAGCGGACGAGCAGTACTTC CASSRGLADEQYF
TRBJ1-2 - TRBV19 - TGTGCCAGTAGTCCCCGGAACAGCTATGGCTACACCTTC CASSPRNSYGYTF
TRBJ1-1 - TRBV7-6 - TGTGCCAGCAGCTTAGCGCGGAGTTCCACTGAAGCTTTCTTT CASSLARSSTEAFF
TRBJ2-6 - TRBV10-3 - TGTGCCATCAGTGAGAACTCTGGGGCCAACGTCCTGACTTTC CAISENSGANVLTF
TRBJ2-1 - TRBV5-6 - TGTGCCAGCAGCTTTGTCCATAGTTACAATGAGCAGTTCTTC CASSFVHSYNEQFF
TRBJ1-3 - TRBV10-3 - TGTGCCACGGAAGTAGCGGCAGGCACTGGAAACACCATATATTTT CATEVAAGTGNTIYF
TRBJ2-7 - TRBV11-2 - TGTGCCAGCAGCTTATACGAACTTACCTACGAGCAGTACTTC CASSLYELTYEQYF
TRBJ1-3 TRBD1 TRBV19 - TGTGCCAGTAGCCCAAGGACAGGGTCTGGAAACACCATATATTTT CASSPRTGSGNTIYF
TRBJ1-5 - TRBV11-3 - TGTGCCAGCAGCTTATATAATATGGTACAACGGGGCAATCAGCCCCAGCATTTT CASSLYNMVQRGNQPQHF
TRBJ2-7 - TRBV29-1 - TGCAGCGTTGGGATTATCAGGGAAGGGGGGCAGTACTTC CSVGIIREGGQYF
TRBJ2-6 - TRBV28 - TGTGCCAGCAGTTTTAGTACAGGAAGCTCTGGGGCCAACGTCCTGACTTTC CASSFSTGSSGANVLTF
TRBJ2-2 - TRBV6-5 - TGTGCCAGCAGTTATTTCTCCCTCCTGGCCGGGGAGCTGTTTTTT CASSYFSLLAGELFF
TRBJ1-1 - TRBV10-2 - TGCGCCAGCAGTGAGTCCGGGGAGAACACTGAAGCTTTCTTT CASSESGENTEAFF
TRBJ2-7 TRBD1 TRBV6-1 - TGTGCCAGCAGTGACCCAGGGGGCCACTACGAGCAGTACTTC CASSDPGGHYEQYF
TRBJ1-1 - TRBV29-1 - TGCAGCGTTGAGGGGGGGCAAGGCACTGAAGCTTTCTTT CSVEGGQGTEAFF
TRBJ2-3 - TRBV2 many TGTGCCAGCAGAACGCGGATTAGCACAGATACGCAGTATTTT CASRTRISTDTQYF
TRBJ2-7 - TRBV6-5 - TGTGCCAGCCGAGGCCCTTCCTACGAGCAGTACTTC CASRGPSYEQYF
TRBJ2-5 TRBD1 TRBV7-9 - TGTGCCAGCAGCTTATATAGAACAGGGGGCGGAGAGACCCAGTACTTC CASSLYRTGGGETQYF
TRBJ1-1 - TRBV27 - TGTGCCAGCAGTTTAGGGACCGATCTGAACACTGAAGCTTTCTTT CASSLGTDLNTEAFF
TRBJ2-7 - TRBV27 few TGTGCCAGCGGATACACGGCCGCGACTTTGGAACTAGGCTACGAGCAGTACTTC CASGYTAATLELGYEQYF
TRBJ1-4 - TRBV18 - TGTGCCAGCTCACCGCAAAGGAGGGAAAAACTGTTTTTT CASSPQRREKLFF
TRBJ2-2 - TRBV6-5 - TGTGCCAGCAGCCAGACTACCGGGGAGCTGTTTTTT CASSQTTGELFF
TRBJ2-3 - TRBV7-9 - TGTGCCAGCAGCTTAGGACACCGCACAGATACGCAGTATTTT CASSLGHRTDTQYF
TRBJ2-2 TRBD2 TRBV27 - TGTGCCAGCAGTTTTCAAACCTTAGCGGGAGAAACCGGGGAGCTGTTTTTT CASSFQTLAGETGELFF
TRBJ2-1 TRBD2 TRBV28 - TGTGCCAGCAGTTTGGCGGGCGGGAGGTACAATGAGCAGTTCTTC CASSLAGGRYNEQFF
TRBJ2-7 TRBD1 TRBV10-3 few TGTGCCATCAGTGAGACAGGGGATCATGGCGAGCAGTACTTC CAISETGDHGEQYF
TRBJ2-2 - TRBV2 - TGTGCCAGCACCCGGGACCCGGGGGGGGAGCTGTTTTTT CASTRDPGGELFF
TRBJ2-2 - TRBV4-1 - TGCGCCAGCAGCCAAGTTTGGGGCGGGGAGCTGTTTTTT CASSQVWGGELFF
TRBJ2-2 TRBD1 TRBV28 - TGTGCCAGCAGAATCTCCGGGACAGGGGGCCCCGGGGAGCTGTTTTTT CASRISGTGGPGELFF
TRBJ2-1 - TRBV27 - TGTGCCAGCAGTTGGGGACCACCCTCCTACAATGAGCAGTTCTTC CASSWGPPSYNEQFF
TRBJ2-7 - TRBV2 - TGTGCCAGCTACGGACGAAACTACGAGCAGTACTTC CASYGRNYEQYF
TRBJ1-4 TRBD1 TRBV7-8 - TGTGCCAGCAGCTCACAGGGGGGGTGGGAAAAACTGTTTTTT CASSSQGGWEKLFF
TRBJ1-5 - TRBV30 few TGTGCCTGGAGCACACAGGAGAATCAGCCCCAGCATTTT CAWSTQENQPQHF
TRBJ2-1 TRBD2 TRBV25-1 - TGTGCCAGCAGCGGACTAGCGGGAGGTTCCTCCTACAATGAGCAGTTCTTC CASSGLAGGSSYNEQFF
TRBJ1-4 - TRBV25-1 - TGTGCCAGCAGTGAATATCCAGCAACTAATGAAAAACTGTTTTTT CASSEYPATNEKLFF
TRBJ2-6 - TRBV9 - TGTGCCAGCAGCGTAGGGACGGCTGGGGCCAACGTCCTGACTTTC CASSVGTAGANVLTF
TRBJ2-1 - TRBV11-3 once TGTGCCAGCAGCTACAGCGTCGGCTCCTACAATGAGCAGTTCTTC CASSYSVGSYNEQFF
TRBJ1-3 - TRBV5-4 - TGTGCCAGCAGCTTGCTGGGTGACTCTGGAAACACCATATATTTT CASSLLGDSGNTIYF
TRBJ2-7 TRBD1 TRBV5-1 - TGCGCCAGCAGCTCGAGAACCGGGACAGGAGTCTACGAGCAGTACTTC CASSSRTGTGVYEQYF
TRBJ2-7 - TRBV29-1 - TGCAGCGTTGAAACCTCAGGAACCTACGAGCAGTACTTC CSVETSGTYEQYF
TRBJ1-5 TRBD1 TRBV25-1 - TGTGCCAGCAGTGATACAGGGGCGGGCGGTCAGCCCCAGCATTTT CASSDTGAGGQPQHF
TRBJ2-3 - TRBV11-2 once TGTGCCAGCAGCTCCGCTACTAGCACAGATACGCAGTATTTT CASSSATSTDTQYF
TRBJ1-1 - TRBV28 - TGTGCCAGCAGCACGTCCGGGACACGCACTGAAGCTTTCTTT CASSTSGTRTEAFF
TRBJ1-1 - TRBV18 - TGTGCCAGCTCACCGCGTAAGGGAGGGGACGCTGAAGCTTTCTTT CASSPRKGGDAEAFF
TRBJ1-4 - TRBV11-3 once TGTGCCAGCACCTTCAGGGGTGCAACTAATGAAAAACTGTTTTTT CASTFRGATNEKLFF
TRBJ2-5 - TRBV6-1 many TGTGCCAGCAGGGAACGGGGACACTTCGGGATCGAGACCCAGTACTTC CASRERGHFGIETQYF
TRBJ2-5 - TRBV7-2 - TGTGCCAGCAGCTCTAGATACCAAGAGACCCAGTACTTC CASSSRYQETQYF
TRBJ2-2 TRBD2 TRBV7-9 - TGTGCCAGCAGCCACCCCCCGGGACTAGCGGAGGCCGGGGAGCTGTTTTTT CASSHPPGLAEAGELFF
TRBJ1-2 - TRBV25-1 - TGTGCCAGCAGTGAAACAGGGCTCTATGGCTACACCTTC CASSETGLYGYTF
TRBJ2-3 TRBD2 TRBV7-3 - TGTGCCAGCAGCAATAGCGGGAGGGCCGATACGCAGTATTTT CASSNSGRADTQYF
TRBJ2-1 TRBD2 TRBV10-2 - TGCGCCAGCAGGGAAGCGGGGACGCCCTCCTACAATGAGCAGTTCTTC CASREAGTPSYNEQFF
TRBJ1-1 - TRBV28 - TGTGCCAGCAGTTCAGCCGGGTCCGGCGGCGCTGAAGCTTTCTTT CASSSAGSGGAEAFF